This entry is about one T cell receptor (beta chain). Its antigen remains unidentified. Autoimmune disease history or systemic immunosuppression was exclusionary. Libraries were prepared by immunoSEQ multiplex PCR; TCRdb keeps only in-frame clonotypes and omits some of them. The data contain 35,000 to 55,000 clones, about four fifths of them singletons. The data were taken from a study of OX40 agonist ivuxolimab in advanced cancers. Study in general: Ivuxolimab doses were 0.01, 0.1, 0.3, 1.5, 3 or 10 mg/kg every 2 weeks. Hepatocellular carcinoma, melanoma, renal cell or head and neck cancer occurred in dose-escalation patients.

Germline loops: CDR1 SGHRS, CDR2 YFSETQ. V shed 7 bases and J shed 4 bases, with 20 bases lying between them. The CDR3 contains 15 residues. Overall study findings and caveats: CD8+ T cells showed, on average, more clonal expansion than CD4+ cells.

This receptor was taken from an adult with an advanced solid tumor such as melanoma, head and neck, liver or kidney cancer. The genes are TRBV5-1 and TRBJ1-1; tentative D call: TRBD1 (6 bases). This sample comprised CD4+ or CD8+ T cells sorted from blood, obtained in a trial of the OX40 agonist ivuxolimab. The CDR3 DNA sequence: TGCGCCAGCGATCCCTCGGGCAGGGGAGGCACTGAAGCTTTCTTT. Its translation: CASDPSGRGGTEAFF.